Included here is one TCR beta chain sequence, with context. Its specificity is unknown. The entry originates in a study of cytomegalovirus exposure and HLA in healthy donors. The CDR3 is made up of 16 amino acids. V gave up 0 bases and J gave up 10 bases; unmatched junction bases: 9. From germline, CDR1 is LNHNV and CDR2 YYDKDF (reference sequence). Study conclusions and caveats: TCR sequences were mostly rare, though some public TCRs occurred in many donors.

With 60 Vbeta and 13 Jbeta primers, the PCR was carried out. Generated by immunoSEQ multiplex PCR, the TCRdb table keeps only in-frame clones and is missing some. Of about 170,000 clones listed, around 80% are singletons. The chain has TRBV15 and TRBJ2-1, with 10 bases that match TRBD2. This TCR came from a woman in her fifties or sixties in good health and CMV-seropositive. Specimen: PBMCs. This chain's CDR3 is CATSRDMGTSAYEQFF. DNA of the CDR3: TGTGCCACCAGCAGAGATATGGGGACTAGCGCCTACGAGCAGTTCTTC.